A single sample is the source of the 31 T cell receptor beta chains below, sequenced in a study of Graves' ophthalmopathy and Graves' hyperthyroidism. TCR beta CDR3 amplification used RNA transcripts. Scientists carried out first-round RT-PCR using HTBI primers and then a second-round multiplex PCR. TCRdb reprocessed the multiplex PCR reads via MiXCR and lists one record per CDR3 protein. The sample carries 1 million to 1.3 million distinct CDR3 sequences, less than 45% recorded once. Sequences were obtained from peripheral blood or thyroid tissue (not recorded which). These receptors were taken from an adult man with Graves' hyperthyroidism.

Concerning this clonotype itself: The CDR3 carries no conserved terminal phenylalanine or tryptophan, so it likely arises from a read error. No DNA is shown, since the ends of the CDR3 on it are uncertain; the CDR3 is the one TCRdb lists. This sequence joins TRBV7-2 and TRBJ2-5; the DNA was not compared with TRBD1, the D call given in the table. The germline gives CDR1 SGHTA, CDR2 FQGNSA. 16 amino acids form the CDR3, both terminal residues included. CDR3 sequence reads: CASSLEGTDYGYTFGS.

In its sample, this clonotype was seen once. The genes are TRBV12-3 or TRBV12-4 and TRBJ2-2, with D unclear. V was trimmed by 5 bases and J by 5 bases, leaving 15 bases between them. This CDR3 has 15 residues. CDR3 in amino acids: CASSPRRVWTGELFF. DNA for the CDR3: TGTGCCAGCAGTCCTCGGCGAGTGTGGACCGGGGAGCTGTTTTTT.

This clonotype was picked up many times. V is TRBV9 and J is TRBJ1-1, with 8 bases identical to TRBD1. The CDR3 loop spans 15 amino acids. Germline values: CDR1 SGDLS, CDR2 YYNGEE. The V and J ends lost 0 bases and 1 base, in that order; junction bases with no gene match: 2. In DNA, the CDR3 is TGTGCCAGCAGCGTAGTTGGGACAGGGAACACTGAAGCTTTCTTT. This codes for CASSVVGTGNTEAFF.

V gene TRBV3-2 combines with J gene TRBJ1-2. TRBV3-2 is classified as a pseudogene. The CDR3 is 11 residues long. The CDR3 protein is CAGSQGYGYTF. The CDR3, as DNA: TGTGCCGGCTCCCAAGGCTATGGCTACACCTTC.

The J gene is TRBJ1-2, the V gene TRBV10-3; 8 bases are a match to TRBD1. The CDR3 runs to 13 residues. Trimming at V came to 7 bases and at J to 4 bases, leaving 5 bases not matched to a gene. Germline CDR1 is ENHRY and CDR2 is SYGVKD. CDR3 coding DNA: TGTGCCATCAACTCCGGGACAGGCTATGGCTACACCTTC. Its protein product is CAINSGTGYGYTF.

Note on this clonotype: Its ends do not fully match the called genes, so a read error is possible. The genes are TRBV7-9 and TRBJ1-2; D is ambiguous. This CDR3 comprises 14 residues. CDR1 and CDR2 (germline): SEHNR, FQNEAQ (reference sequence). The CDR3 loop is CASSQDETYYGYTF. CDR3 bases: TGCGCCAGCAGCCAAGATGAGACATACTATGGCTACACCTTC.

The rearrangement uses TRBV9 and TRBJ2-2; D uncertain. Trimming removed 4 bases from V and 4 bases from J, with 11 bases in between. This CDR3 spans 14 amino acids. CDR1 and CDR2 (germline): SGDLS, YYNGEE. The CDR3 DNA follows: TGTGCCAGCAGCAAAACGTATCTCACCGGGGAGCTGTTTTTT. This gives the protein CASSKTYLTGELFF.

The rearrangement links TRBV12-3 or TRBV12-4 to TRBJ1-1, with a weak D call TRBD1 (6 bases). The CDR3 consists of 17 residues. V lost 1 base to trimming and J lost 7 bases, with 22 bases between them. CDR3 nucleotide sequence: TGTGCCAGCAGTTTAGAATTGGTAGGGGCAGGGGACCTTGAAGCTTTCTTT. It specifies CASSLELVGAGDLEAFF.

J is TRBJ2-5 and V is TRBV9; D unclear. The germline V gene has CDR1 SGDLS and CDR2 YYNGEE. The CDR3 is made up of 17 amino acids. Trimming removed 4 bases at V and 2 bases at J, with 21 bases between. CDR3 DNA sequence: TGTGCCAGCAGCTTAACCCGATCGGACCCCGAGCAAGAGACCCAGTACTTC. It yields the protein CASSLTRSDPEQETQYF. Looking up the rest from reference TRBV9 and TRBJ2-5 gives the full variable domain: DSGVTQTPKHLITATGQRVTLRCSPRSGDLSVYWYQQSLDQGLQFLIQYYNGEERAKGNILERFSAQQFPDLHSELNLSSLELGDSALYFCASSLTRSDPEQETQYFGPGTRLLVL.

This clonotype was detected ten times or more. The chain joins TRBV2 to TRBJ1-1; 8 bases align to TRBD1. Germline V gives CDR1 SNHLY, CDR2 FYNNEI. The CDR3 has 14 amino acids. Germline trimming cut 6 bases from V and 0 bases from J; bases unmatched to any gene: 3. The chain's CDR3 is CASSMDRVNTEAFF. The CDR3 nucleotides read TGTGCCAGCAGCATGGACAGGGTGAACACTGAAGCTTTCTTT.

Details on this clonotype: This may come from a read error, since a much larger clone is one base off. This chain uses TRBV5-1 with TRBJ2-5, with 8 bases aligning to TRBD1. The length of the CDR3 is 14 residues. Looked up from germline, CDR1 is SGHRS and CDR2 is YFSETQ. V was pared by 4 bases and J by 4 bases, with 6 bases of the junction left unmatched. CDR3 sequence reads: CASSRRTGIETQYF. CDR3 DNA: TGCGCCAGCAGCAGAAGGACAGGGATAGAGACCCAGTACTTC.

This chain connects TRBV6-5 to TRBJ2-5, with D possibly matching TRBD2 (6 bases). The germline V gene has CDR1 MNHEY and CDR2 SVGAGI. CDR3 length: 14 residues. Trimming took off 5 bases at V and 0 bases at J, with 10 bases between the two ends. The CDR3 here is CASSHGGDQETQYF. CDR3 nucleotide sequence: TGTGCCAGCAGTCACGGAGGGGACCAAGAGACCCAGTACTTC.

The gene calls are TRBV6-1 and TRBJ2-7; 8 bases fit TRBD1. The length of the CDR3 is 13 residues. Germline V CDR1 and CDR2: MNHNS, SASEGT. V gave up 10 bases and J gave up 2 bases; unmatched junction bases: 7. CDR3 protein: CAITGTGPYEQYF. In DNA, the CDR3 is TGTGCCATCACAGGGACAGGCCCCTACGAGCAGTACTTC.

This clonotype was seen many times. DNA of the CDR3: TGTGCCAGCACCAACCCCTCTAGCGGGAGTTCAACCTACGAGCAGTACTTC. This translates into CASTNPSSGSSTYEQYF. The V and J genes are TRBV2 and TRBJ2-7; TRBD2 aligns across 10 bases. V trimming: 7 bases; J trimming: 2 bases; junction bases outside the gene matches: 14. CDR1 is SNHLY and CDR2 is FYNNEI in the germline V gene. The CDR3 is 17 amino acids.

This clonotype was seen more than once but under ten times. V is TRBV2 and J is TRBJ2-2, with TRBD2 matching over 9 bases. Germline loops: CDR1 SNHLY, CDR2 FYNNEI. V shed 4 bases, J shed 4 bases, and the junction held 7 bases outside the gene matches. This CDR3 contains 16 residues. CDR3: CASSVPSGIVTGELFF. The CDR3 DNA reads TGTGCCAGCAGTGTTCCTAGCGGGATTGTCACCGGGGAGCTGTTTTTT.

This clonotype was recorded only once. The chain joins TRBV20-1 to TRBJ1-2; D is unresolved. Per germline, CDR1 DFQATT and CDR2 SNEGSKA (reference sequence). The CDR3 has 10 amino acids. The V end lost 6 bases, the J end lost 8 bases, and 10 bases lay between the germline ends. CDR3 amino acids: CSAGVGGYTF. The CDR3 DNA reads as TGCAGTGCCGGAGTGGGCGGCTACACCTTC.

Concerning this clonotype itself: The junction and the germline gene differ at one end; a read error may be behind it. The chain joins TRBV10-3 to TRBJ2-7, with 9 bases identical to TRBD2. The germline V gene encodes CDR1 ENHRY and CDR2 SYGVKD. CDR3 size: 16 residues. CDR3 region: CASSGGILAGVYEQYF. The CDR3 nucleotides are TGTGCCAGCAGTGGAGGGATTTTAGCGGGAGTCTACGAGCAGTACTTC.

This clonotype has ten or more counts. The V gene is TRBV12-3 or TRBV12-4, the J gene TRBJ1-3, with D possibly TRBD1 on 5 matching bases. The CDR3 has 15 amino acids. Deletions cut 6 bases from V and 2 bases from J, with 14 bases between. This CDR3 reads CASSGMGRAGNTIYF. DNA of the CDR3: TGTGCCAGCAGCGGAATGGGCAGGGCTGGAAACACCATATATTTT.

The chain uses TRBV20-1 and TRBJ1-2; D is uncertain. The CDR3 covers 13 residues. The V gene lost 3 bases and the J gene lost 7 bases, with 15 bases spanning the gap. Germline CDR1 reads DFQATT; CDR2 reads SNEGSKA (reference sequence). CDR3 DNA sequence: TGCAGTGCTAGTGGCCTAGGCCCCTCTGGCTACACCTTC. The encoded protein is CSASGLGPSGYTF.

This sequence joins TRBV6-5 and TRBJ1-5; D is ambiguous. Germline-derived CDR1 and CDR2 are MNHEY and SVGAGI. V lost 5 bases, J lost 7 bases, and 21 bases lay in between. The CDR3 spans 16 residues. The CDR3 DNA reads TGTGCCAGCAGTGAAGTCCGCAGGTTAGGGAACCAGCCCCAGCATTTT. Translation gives CASSEVRRLGNQPQHF.

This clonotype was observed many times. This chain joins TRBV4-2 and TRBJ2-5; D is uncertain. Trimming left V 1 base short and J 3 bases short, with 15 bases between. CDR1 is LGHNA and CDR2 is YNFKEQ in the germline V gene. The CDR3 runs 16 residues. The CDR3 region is CASSQVGRAGKETQYF. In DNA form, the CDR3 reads TGTGCCAGCAGCCAAGTCGGTCGGGCAGGTAAAGAGACCCAGTACTTC.

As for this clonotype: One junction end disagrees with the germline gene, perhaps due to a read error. CDR3 region: CASSSSGDTIYF. The DNA for the CDR3 is TGTGCCAGCAGCTCAAGTGGAGACACCATATATTTT. The chain recombines TRBV7-8 with TRBJ1-3; D call uncertain. Germline values: CDR1 SGHVS, CDR2 FQNEAQ. The CDR3 has 12 residues.

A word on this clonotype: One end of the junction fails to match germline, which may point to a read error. CDR3 residues: CASSQGQGVERYF. The CDR3 DNA sequence: TGTGCCAGCAGCCAGGGACAGGGGGTCGAGCGGTACTTC. V is TRBV19 and J is TRBJ2-7; the match to TRBD1 covers 11 bases. Per germline, CDR1 LNHDA and CDR2 SQIVND (reference sequence). The CDR3 totals 13 residues.

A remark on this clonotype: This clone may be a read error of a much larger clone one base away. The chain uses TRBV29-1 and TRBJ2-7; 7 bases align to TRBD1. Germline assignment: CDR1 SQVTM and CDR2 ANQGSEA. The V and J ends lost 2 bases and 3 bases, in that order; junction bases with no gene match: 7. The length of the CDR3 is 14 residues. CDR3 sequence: CSVENEGQDYEQYF. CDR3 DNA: TGCAGCGTTGAAAATGAAGGACAGGACTACGAGCAGTACTTC.

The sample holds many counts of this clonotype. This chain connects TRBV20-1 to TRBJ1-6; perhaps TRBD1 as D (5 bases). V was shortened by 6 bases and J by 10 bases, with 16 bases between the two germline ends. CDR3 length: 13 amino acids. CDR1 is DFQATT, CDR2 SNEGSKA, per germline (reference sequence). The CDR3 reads CSAPTFGGSPLHF. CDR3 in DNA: TGCAGTGCGCCGACCTTCGGGGGGTCACCCCTCCACTTT.

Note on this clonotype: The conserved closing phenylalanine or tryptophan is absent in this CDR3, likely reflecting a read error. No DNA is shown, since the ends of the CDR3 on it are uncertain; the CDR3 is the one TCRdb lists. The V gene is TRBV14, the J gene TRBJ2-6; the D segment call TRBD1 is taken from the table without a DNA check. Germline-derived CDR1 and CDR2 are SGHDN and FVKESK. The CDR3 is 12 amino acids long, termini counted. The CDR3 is CASSQAGTESDT.

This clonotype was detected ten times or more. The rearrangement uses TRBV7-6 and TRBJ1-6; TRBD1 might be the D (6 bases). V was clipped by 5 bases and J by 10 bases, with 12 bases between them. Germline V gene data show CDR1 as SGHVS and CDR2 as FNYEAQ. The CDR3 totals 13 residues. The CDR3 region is CASSAGVSSPLHF. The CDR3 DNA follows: TGTGCCAGCAGCGCAGGGGTATCCTCACCCCTCCACTTT.

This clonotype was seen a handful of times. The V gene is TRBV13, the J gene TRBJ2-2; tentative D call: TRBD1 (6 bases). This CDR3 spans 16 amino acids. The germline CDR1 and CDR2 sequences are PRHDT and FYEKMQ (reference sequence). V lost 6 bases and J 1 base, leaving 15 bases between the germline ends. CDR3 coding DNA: TGTGCCAGCAGTTTATCGAGGGGGTTGAACACCGGGGAGCTGTTTTTT. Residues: CASSLSRGLNTGELFF.

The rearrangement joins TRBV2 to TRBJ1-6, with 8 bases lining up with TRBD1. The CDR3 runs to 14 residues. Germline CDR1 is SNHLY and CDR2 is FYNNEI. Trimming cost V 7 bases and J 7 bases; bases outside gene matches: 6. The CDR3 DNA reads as TGTGCCAGCATTCAGGGACAGGCCAATTCACCCCTCCACTTT. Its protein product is CASIQGQANSPLHF.

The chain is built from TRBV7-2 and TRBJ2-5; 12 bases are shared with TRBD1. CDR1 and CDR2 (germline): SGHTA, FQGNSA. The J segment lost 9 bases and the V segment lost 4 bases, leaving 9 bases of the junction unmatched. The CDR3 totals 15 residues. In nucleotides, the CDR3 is TGTGCCAGCAGCTCGGGACAGGGGGCAGGGCAGCCCCAGTACTTC. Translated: CASSSGQGAGQPQYF.

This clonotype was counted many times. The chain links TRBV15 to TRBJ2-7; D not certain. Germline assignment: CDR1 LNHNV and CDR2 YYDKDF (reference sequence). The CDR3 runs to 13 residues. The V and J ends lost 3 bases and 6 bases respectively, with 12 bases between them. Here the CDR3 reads CATSRPVGTEQYF. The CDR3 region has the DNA TGTGCCACCAGCAGGCCCGTAGGTACCGAGCAGTACTTC.